This T cell receptor beta chain was captured by sequencing in a study of cytomegalovirus exposure and HLA in healthy donors. The overall study: In a later analysis, the roughly 120 validation repertoires were reported to have used the same platform as the 550 to 850 first-cohort repertoires. Study-wide points: Altogether, about 160 TCR beta chains were recorded as cytomegalovirus-associated.

The V end was cut by 4 bases, the J end by 5 bases, with 12 bases between. Per germline, CDR1 SGDLS and CDR2 YYNGEE. This CDR3 comprises 13 residues. Points on this clone: Antigen unknown.

The donors formed part of the roughly 120-subject validation cohort, distinct from the roughly 620-subject first cohort. Profiled with immunoSEQ multiplex PCR; TCRdb holds only in-frame clones, not every one. The sample yields approximately 46,000 clones, approximately 94% seen once. V usage is TRBV9 and J usage is TRBJ1-1; D is undetermined. This sequence originates from a young woman in good health and CMV-seronegative. The sample comprised PBMCs. CDR3: CASSSEGWTEAFF. The CDR3, as DNA: TGTGCCAGCAGCTCTGAGGGATGGACTGAAGCTTTCTTT.